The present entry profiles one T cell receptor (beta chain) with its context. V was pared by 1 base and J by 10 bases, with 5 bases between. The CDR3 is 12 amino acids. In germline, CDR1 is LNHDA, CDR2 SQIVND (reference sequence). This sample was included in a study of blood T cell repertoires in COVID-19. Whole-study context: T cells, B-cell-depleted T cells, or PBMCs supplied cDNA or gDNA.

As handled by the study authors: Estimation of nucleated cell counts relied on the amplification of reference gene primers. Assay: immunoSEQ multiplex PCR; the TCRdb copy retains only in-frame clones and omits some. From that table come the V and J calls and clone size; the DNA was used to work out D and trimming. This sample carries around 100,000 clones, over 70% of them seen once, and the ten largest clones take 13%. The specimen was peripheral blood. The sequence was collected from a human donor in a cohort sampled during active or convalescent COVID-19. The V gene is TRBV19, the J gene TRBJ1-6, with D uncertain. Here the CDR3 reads CASSIARSPLHF. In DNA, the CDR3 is TGTGCCAGTAGTATAGCCCGGTCACCCCTCCACTTT.